This TCR beta chain stems from a study of human T cells and chemical hapten exposure. This clonotype came up a few times. The antigen is unknown. In TCRdb, the RACE reads were re-called with MiXCR into one record per CDR3 protein. The sample records tens of thousands of distinct CDR3 sequences, about 8% being singletons. Notes on the study in general: The number of TCRs over 1 in 1000 frequency stayed unchanged after DPC.

The CDR3 runs 14 residues. Germline-derived CDR1 and CDR2 are SEHNR and FQNEAQ (reference sequence). V lost 7 bases and J lost 0; bases outside the gene matches: 5. The time point is: patch test 1, 2 weeks after DPC sensitization. Indicated treatment: therapeutic diphenylcyclopropenone sensitization with weekly scalp DPC. The source material was whole blood, sampled in connection with sensitization to the hapten diphenylcyclopropenone (DPC). The receptor was derived from a woman aged 25 to 39 with alopecia areata. Some clones in this sample may be carry-over from other donors' samples. The chain uses TRBV7-9 and TRBJ2-5; 7 bases agree with TRBD1. CDR3: CASNPDRDQETQYF. The CDR3 DNA reads TGTGCCAGCAACCCCGACAGGGACCAAGAGACCCAGTACTTC.